Each of the 17 T cell receptor beta chains below was sequenced from the same sample in a study of blood T cells in healthy people across ages. Primers used in a second PCR of roughly 6 to 11 cycles were a sample-barcoded 5' primer and a J-beta primer mix. MiXCR, run by TCRdb on the 5' RACE reads, gives a single entry per CDR3 protein. This table holds around 600,000 distinct CDR3 sequences, under 55% found once. The material sequenced was blood. These receptors all come from an older man in good health.

This clonotype has just a few counts. This sequence joins TRBV9 and TRBJ1-2; D is perhaps TRBD1 (6 bases). The V and J ends lost 0 bases and 3 bases respectively, with 15 bases between them. The CDR3 extends over 16 amino acids. Per the germline V gene, CDR1 is SGDLS and CDR2 is YYNGEE. The CDR3 sequence: CASSVDSGGADYGYTF. The CDR3 DNA follows: TGTGCCAGCAGCGTAGACTCCGGGGGGGCTGACTATGGCTACACCTTC.

This clonotype was counted a few times. The rearrangement joins TRBV3-1 to TRBJ2-5; 9 nucleotides align to TRBD2. Per germline, CDR1 LGHDT and CDR2 YNNKEL (reference sequence). This CDR3 spans 16 amino acids. The trim removed 3 bases at V and 2 bases at J, leaving 7 bases unmatched. The CDR3, as DNA: TGTGCCAGCAGCCAGAGACTAGCGGCACCTCAAGAGACCCAGTACTTC. Protein product: CASSQRLAAPQETQYF.

The chain joins TRBV20-1 to TRBJ2-1; 9 nucleotides match TRBD2. This CDR3 has 15 residues. The germline V gene has CDR1 DFQATT and CDR2 SNEGSKA (reference sequence). V was pared by 6 bases and J by 1 base, with 7 bases of the junction left unmatched. The CDR3 protein is CSAIAGDGSYNEQFF. As DNA, the CDR3 is TGCAGTGCGATAGCGGGAGACGGGTCCTACAATGAGCAGTTCTTC.

The rearrangement links TRBV6-6 to TRBJ2-1; D is possibly TRBD2 (6 bases). CDR3 length: 14 residues. The ends were cut back, 6 bases at V and 12 bases at J, with 21 bases in the middle. Germline assignment: CDR1 MNHNY and CDR2 SVGAGI (reference sequence). The CDR3 coding sequence is TGTGCCAGCAGATTTACCGGGGGAGCCTACGGGCAGTTCTTC. Protein product: CASRFTGGAYGQFF.

The CDR3 loop is CASSQGWGRDEQYF. CDR3 nucleotides: TGTGCCAGCAGCCAAGGTTGGGGGAGGGACGAGCAGTACTTC. The chain uses TRBV3-1 and TRBJ2-1, with 7 nucleotides matching TRBD2. The end of the DNA fits TRBJ2-7 better, so the J call may be wrong. The CDR3 has 14 amino acids. Germline V gives CDR1 LGHDT, CDR2 YNNKEL (reference sequence).

This chain links TRBV5-1 with TRBJ1-4; possibly TRBD1 for D (6 bases). V dropped 0 bases and J dropped 8 bases, with 11 bases sitting between them. The germline V gene has CDR1 SGHRS and CDR2 YFSETQ. The CDR3 runs to 14 residues. This CDR3 is CASSLVWGREKLFF. The CDR3 DNA reads as TGCGCCAGCAGCTTGGTGTGGGGGCGCGAAAAACTGTTTTTT. The full variable domain, rest sourced from reference TRBV5-1 and TRBJ1-4, is KAGVTQTPRYLIKTRGQQVTLSCSPISGHRSVSWYQQTPGQGLQFLFEYFSETQRNKGNFPGRFSGRQFSNSRSEMNVSTLELGDSALYLCASSLVWGREKLFFGSGTQLSVL.

CDR3 sequence: CSARRDNEQFF. In DNA form, the CDR3 reads TGCAGTGCTAGACGGGACAATGAGCAGTTCTTC. J is TRBJ2-1 and V is TRBV20-1; D is undetermined. Looked up from germline, CDR1 is DFQATT and CDR2 is SNEGSKA (reference sequence). Trimming removed 2 bases from V and 5 bases from J, with 4 bases in between. The CDR3 sequence is 11 residues long.

This clonotype occurred a few times. The rearrangement joins TRBV20-1 to TRBJ2-1, with D possibly TRBD2 on 6 matching bases. The ends were cut back, 4 bases at V and 4 bases at J, with 11 bases in the middle. Per the germline V gene, CDR1 is DFQATT and CDR2 is SNEGSKA (reference sequence). The CDR3 is 13 residues long. The CDR3 sequence is CSATRDLYNEQFF. The CDR3, as DNA: TGCAGTGCTACCCGGGACTTATACAATGAGCAGTTCTTC.

Ten or more counts support this clonotype. V usage is TRBV4-3 and J usage is TRBJ2-5; no clear D. The V gene's germline CDR1 is LGHNA and CDR2 YSLEER. This CDR3 is 12 amino acids long. V was pared by 0 bases and J by 5 bases, with 4 bases between. CDR3 protein: CASSQDRETQYF. The CDR3 nucleotides read TGCGCCAGCAGCCAAGATCGCGAGACCCAGTACTTC.

This clonotype was picked up a small number of times. This chain uses TRBV6-2 or TRBV6-3 with TRBJ1-6, with unresolved D. The CDR3 runs to 13 residues. The V end was cut by 0 bases, the J end by 9 bases, with 6 bases between. Germline lookup yields CDR1 MNHEY and CDR2 SVGEGT. The CDR3 DNA is TGTGCCAGCAGTTACTCGAGTGGTTCACCCCTCCACTTT. Its translation: CASSYSSGSPLHF.

Comment on this clonotype: One junction end does not reproduce the germline sequence, and a read error may be involved. This chain uses TRBV20-1 with TRBJ1-5, with a weak D call TRBD1 (6 bases). This CDR3 has 15 residues. Germline V gives CDR1 DFQATT, CDR2 SNEGSKA (reference sequence). The CDR3 coding sequence is TGCAGTACTAGAGTGGGACAAAATAGCAATCAGCCCCAGCATTTT. Translation gives CSTRVGQNSNQPQHF.

The J gene is TRBJ2-1, the V gene TRBV2; D is ambiguous. The germline CDR1 and CDR2 sequences are SNHLY and FYNNEI. Between the trimmed V and J ends, which lost 1 base and 15 bases, there was a span of 10 bases. The CDR3 contains 11 residues. CDR3 coding DNA: TGTGCCAGCAGTGAAGAAACCCCCATGTTCTTC. Translation gives CASSEETPMFF.

The chain recombines TRBV10-3 with TRBJ2-7, with TRBD1 identical over 9 bases. CDR1 ENHRY and CDR2 SYGVKD come from the germline V gene. The CDR3 is made up of 14 amino acids. V lost 4 bases, J lost 3 bases, and 4 bases stayed unmatched. CDR3: CAISGGTGIYEQYF. The CDR3 nucleotides read TGTGCCATCAGTGGCGGGACAGGGATCTACGAGCAGTACTTC.

The chain combines TRBV6-5 with TRBJ1-2; tentatively, D is TRBD1 (5 bases). The CDR3 has 15 residues. Deletions cut 5 bases from V and 7 bases from J, with 20 bases between. The V gene's germline CDR1 is MNHEY and CDR2 SVGAGI. In DNA, the CDR3 is TGTGCCAGCAGTCAAGCCGGGCGGGGGGGATGTGGCTACACCTTC. It translates to CASSQAGRGGCGYTF.

There are a few counts of this clonotype. The chain links TRBV5-1 to TRBJ1-5; TRBD1 is a possible D gene (6 bases). Germline CDR1 reads SGHRS; CDR2 reads YFSETQ. V dropped 0 bases and J dropped 3 bases, with 10 bases sitting between them. The CDR3 is 15 amino acids. CDR3 sequence: CASSLGGGNNQPQHF. DNA for the CDR3: TGCGCCAGCAGCTTGGGGGGGGGCAACAATCAGCCCCAGCATTTT.

This sequence joins TRBV9 and TRBJ2-2, with D possibly called TRBD1 or TRBD2 (5 bases each). V dropped 0 bases and J dropped 4 bases, with 10 bases sitting between them. Per germline, CDR1 SGDLS and CDR2 YYNGEE. This CDR3 spans 15 amino acids. The CDR3 loop is CASSVDRDGTGELFF. The CDR3 DNA reads as TGTGCCAGCAGCGTAGATAGGGACGGCACCGGGGAGCTGTTTTTT.

This clonotype was detected a few times. This chain joins TRBV2 and TRBJ2-3; 8 nucleotides line up with TRBD1. Trimming took 3 bases from V and 5 from J; bases not matched to a gene: 7. CDR3 length equals 15 residues. Germline CDR1 reads SNHLY; CDR2 reads FYNNEI. The CDR3 nucleotides read TGTGCCAGCAGTGAGTGGCAGGGGGCAGGAGATACGCAGTATTTT. Its protein is CASSEWQGAGDTQYF.